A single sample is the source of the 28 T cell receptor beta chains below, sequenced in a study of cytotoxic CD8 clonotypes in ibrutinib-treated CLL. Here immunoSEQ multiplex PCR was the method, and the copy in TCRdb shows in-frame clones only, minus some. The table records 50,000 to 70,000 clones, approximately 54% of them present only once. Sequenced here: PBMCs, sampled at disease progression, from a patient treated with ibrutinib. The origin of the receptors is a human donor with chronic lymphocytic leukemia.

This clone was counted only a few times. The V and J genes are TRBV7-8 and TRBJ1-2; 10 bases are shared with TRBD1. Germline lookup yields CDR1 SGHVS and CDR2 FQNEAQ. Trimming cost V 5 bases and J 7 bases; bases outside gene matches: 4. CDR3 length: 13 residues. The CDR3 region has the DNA TGTGCCAGCAGCCCGGGACAGGGGTTTGGCTACACCTTC. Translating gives CASSPGQGFGYTF.

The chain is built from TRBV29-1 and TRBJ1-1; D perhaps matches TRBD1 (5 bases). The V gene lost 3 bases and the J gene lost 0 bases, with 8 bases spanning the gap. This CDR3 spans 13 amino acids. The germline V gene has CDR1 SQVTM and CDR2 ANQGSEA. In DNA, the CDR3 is TGCAGCGTTGAGGGGGTCCTGAACACTGAAGCTTTCTTT. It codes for CSVEGVLNTEAFF.

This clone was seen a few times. CDR3 residues: CASSQDSSYSGNTIYF. CDR3 nucleotides: TGCGCCAGCAGCCAGGACAGTTCCTACTCTGGAAACACCATATATTTT. V and J are TRBV4-1 and TRBJ1-3, with D perhaps TRBD1 (6 bases). Trimming cost V 3 bases and J 0 bases, with 12 bases left between them. Germline V gives CDR1 MGHRA, CDR2 YSYEKL. The CDR3 runs to 16 residues.

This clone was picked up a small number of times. The CDR3 protein is CASSPDLQSHEKLFF. The CDR3 DNA sequence: TGTGCCAGCAGCCCGGACCTTCAATCCCATGAAAAACTGTTTTTT. The chain recombines TRBV5-4 with TRBJ1-4; no clear D. The CDR3 has 15 amino acids. Germline loops: CDR1 SGHNT, CDR2 YYREEE (reference sequence). V lost 4 bases and J 6 bases, leaving 16 bases between the germline ends.

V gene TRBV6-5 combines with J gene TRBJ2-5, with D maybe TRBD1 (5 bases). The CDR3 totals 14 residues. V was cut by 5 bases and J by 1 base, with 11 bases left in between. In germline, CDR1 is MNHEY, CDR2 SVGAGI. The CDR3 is CASSDLGVQETQYF. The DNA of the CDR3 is TGTGCCAGCAGTGACCTAGGGGTCCAAGAGACCCAGTACTTC.

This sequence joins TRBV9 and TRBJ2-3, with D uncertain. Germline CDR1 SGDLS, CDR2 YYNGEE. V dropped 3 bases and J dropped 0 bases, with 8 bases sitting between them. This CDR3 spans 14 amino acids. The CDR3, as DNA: TGTGCCAGCAGCGCGGACGGAAGCACAGATACGCAGTATTTT. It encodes CASSADGSTDTQYF.

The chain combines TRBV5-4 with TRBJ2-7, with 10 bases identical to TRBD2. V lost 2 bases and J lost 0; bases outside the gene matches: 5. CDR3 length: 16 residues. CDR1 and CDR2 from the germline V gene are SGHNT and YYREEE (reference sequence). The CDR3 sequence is CASSFGLAEVSYEQYF. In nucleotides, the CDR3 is TGTGCCAGCAGCTTCGGACTAGCGGAAGTCTCCTACGAGCAGTACTTC. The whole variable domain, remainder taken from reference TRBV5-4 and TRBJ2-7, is ETGVTQSPTHLIKTRGQQVTLRCSSQSGHNTVSWYQQALGQGPQFIFQYYREEENGRGNFPPRFSGLQFPNYSSELNVNALELDDSALYLCASSFGLAEVSYEQYFGPGTRLTVT.

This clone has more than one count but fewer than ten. CDR3 DNA sequence: TGTGCCAGCAGAGTAGACAGTTTCTATGGCTACACCTTC. This gives the protein CASRVDSFYGYTF. The chain combines TRBV6-6 with TRBJ1-2, with TRBD1 as a possible D gene (5 bases). The CDR3 covers 13 residues. The germline CDR1 and CDR2 sequences are MNHNY and SVGAGI (reference sequence). V shed 6 bases and J shed 4 bases, with 12 bases lying between them.

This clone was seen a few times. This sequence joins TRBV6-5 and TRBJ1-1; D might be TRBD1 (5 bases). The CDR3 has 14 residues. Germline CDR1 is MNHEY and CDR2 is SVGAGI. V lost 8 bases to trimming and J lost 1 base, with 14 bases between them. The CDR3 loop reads CASSPGRANTEAFF. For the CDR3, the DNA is TGTGCCAGCTCCCCGGGACGGGCGAACACTGAAGCTTTCTTT.

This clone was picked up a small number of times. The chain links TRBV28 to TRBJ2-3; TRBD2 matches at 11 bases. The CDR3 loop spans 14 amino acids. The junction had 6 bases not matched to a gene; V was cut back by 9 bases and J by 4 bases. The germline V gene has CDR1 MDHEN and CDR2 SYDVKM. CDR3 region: CASILAGVADTQYF. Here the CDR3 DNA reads TGTGCCAGTATACTAGCGGGAGTGGCAGATACGCAGTATTTT.

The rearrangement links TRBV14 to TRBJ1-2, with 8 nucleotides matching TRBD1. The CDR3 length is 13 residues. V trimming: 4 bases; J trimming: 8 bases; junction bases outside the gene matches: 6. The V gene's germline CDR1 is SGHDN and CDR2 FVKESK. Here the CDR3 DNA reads TGTGCCAGCAGCCTGCAGGGGGCTGGAGGCTACACCTTC. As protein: CASSLQGAGGYTF.

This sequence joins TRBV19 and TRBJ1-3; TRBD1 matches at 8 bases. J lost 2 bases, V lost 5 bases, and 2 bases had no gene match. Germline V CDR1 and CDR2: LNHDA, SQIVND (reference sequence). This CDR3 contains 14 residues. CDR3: CASSSGGAGNTIYF. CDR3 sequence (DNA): TGTGCCAGTAGTTCAGGGGGCGCTGGAAACACCATATATTTT.

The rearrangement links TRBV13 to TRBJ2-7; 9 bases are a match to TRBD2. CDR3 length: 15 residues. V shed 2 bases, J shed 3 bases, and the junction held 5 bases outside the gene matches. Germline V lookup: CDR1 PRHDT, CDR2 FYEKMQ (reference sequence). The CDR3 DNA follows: TGTGCCAGCAGCTTAACGCGACTAGCGGACTACGAGCAGTACTTC. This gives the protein CASSLTRLADYEQYF.

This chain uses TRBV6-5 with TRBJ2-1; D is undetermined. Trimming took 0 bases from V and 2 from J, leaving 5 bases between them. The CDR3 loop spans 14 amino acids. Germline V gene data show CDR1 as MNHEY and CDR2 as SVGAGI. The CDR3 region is CASSYSSPYNEQFF. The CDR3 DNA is TGTGCCAGCAGTTACTCATCTCCCTACAATGAGCAGTTCTTC.

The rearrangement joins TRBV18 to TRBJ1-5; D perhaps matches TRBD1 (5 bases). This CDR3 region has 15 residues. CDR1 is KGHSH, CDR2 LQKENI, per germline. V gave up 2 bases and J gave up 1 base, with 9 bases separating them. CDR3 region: CASSPGGSSNQPQHF. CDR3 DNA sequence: TGTGCCAGCTCACCAGGGGGTTCGAGCAATCAGCCCCAGCATTTT.

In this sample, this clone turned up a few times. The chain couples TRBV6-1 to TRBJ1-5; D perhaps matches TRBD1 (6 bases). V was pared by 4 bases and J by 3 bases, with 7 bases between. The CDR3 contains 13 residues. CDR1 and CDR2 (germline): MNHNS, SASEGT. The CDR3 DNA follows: TGTGCCAGCAGTGGACAGGTCAATCAGCCCCAGCATTTT. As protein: CASSGQVNQPQHF.

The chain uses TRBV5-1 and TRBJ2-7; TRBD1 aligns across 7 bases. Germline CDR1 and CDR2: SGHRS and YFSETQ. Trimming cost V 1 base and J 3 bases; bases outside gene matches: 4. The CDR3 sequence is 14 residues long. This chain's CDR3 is CASSLQRTGYEQYF. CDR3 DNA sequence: TGCGCCAGCAGCTTGCAACGGACAGGCTACGAGCAGTACTTC.

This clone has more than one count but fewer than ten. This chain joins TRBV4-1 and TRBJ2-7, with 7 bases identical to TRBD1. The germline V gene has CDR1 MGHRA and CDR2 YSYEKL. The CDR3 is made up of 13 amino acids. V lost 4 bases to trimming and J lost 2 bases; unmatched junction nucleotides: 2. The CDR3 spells CASSPGQPYEQYF. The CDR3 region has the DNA TGCGCCAGCAGCCCGGGACAGCCCTACGAGCAGTACTTC.

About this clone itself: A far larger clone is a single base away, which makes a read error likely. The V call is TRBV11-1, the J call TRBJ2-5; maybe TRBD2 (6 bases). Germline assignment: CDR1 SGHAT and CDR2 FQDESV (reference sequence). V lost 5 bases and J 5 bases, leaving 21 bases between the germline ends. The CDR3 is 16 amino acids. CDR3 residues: CASSLLGGEVGETQYF. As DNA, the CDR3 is TGTGCCAGCAGCCTATTAGGAGGGGAGGTGGGGGAGACCCAGTACTTC.

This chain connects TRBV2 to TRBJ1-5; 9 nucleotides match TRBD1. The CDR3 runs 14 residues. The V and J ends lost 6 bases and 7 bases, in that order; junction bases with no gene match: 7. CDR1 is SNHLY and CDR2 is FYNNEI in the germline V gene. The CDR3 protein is CASSQDRGEQPQHF. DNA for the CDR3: TGTGCCAGCAGCCAGGACAGGGGCGAGCAGCCCCAGCATTTT.

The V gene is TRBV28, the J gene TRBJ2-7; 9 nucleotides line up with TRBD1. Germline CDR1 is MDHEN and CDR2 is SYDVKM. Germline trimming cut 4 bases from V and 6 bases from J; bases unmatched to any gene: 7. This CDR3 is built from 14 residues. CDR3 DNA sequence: TGTGCCAGCAGTTGGGGACAGGGCGGGAGCGAGCAGTACTTC. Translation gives CASSWGQGGSEQYF.

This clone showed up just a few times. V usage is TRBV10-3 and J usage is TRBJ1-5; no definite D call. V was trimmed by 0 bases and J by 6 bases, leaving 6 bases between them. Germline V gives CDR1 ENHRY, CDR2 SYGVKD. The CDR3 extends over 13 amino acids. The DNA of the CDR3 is TGTGCCATCAGTGAGTCCAGGTCTCAGCCCCAGCATTTT. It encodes CAISESRSQPQHF.

The CDR3 DNA sequence: TGCGCCAGCAGCTTGGATCCTACAGGGGATGGCTACACCTTC. Protein product: CASSLDPTGDGYTF. The V and J genes are TRBV5-1 and TRBJ1-2, with TRBD1 matching 7 bases. CDR1 is SGHRS, CDR2 YFSETQ, per germline. The CDR3 totals 14 residues. The J segment lost 6 bases and the V segment lost 0 bases, leaving 5 bases of the junction unmatched.

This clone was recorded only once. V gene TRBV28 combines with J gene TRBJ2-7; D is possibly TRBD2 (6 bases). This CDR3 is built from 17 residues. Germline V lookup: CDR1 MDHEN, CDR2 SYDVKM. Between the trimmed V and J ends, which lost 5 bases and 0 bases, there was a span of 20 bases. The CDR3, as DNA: TGTGCCAGCAGTCCCCTCGGCGCGGGGAGAGTCTCCTACGAGCAGTACTTC. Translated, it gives CASSPLGAGRVSYEQYF.

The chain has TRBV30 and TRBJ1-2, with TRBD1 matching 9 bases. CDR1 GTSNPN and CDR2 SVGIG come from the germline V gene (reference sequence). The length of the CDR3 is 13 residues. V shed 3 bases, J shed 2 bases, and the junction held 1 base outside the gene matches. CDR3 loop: CAWSGTGNYGYTF. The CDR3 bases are TGTGCCTGGAGCGGGACAGGGAACTATGGCTACACCTTC.

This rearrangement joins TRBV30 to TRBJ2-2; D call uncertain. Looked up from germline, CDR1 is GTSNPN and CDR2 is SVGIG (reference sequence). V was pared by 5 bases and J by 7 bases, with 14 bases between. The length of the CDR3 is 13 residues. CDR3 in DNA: TGTGCCTGGGAGTATGGCCCCGTCGGGGAGCTGTTTTTT. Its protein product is CAWEYGPVGELFF. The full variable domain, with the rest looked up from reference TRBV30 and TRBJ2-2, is SQTIHQWPATLVQPVGSPLSLECTVEGTSNPNLYWYRQAAGRGLQLLFYSVGIGQISSEVPQNLSASRPQDRQFILSSKKLLLSDSGFYLCAWEYGPVGELFFGEGSRLTVL.

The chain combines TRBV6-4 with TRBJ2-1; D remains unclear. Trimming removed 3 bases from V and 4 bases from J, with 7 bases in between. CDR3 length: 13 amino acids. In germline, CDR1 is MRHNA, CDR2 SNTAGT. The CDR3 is CASSEARYNEQFF. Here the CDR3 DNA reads TGTGCCAGCAGTGAGGCTAGGTACAATGAGCAGTTCTTC.

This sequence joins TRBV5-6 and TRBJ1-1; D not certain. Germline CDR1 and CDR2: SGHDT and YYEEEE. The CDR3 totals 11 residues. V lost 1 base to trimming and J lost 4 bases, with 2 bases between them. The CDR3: CASSLFTEAFF. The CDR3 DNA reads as TGTGCCAGCAGCTTGTTCACTGAAGCTTTCTTT.